Each of the 26 T cell receptor beta chains below was sequenced from the same sample in a study of identifying expanded T cells in peripheral blood. TCRdb's copy holds only in-frame clones and misses some; the assay was immunoSEQ multiplex PCR. The sample records more than 65,000 clones, about nine tenths being singletons. Sequencing input: blood. The receptors were gathered from a person aged 18 to 70 in good health.

The chain links TRBV27 to TRBJ1-5, with D possibly TRBD1 on 6 matching bases. CDR3 length: 15 amino acids. Germline V gene sequence: CDR1 MNHEY, CDR2 SMNVEV (reference sequence). Trimming removed 2 bases from V and 1 base from J, with 9 bases in between. The CDR3 loop reads CASSLQGQSNQPQHF. Written as DNA, the CDR3 is TGTGCCAGCAGTTTACAGGGGCAGAGCAATCAGCCCCAGCATTTT.

The CDR3 sequence: CASSLGSGSYNEQFF. CDR3 in DNA: TGTGCCAGCAGCTTAGGTAGCGGGAGTTACAATGAGCAGTTCTTC. This chain uses TRBV7-7 with TRBJ2-1; 9 nucleotides line up with TRBD2. The CDR3 extends over 15 amino acids. The ends lost 1 base at V and 4 bases at J; junction bases unmatched: 2. From germline, CDR1 is SSHAT and CDR2 FNYEAQ (reference sequence).

Only one count was recorded for this clone. This chain links TRBV19 with TRBJ2-1; the D is unclear. Trimming pared 1 base from V and 6 bases from J, leaving 7 bases between. Germline V lookup: CDR1 LNHDA, CDR2 SQIVND (reference sequence). The CDR3 spans 13 residues. This chain's CDR3 is CASSIGKSNEQFF. The CDR3 DNA reads TGTGCCAGTAGTATAGGCAAATCCAATGAGCAGTTCTTC.

The chain links TRBV11-2 to TRBJ2-7, with 8 bases matching TRBD2. Per germline, CDR1 SGHAT and CDR2 FQNNGV. V trimming: 5 bases; J trimming: 4 bases; junction bases outside the gene matches: 10. This CDR3 is 15 amino acids long. The CDR3 region has the DNA TGTGCCAGCAGCACCCTAAGCGGGAGTGAATACGAGCAGTACTTC. Its protein is CASSTLSGSEYEQYF.

This clone was picked up a small number of times. The J gene is TRBJ2-7, the V gene TRBV6-1; 10 nucleotides match TRBD1. From germline, CDR1 is MNHNS and CDR2 SASEGT. The ends lost 10 bases at V and 5 bases at J; junction bases unmatched: 8. This CDR3 region has 13 residues. DNA of the CDR3: TGTGCCACTAGGACAGGGGGTATCAACGAGCAGTACTTC. Its translation is CATRTGGINEQYF.

The rearrangement uses TRBV7-2 and TRBJ2-7; the match to TRBD1 covers 7 bases. The CDR3 sequence is 13 residues long. J was trimmed by 5 bases and V by 4 bases; bases with no gene match: 5. Germline V CDR1 and CDR2: SGHTA, FQGNSA. The CDR3 reads CASSSQGDNEQYF. The CDR3 nucleotides read TGTGCCAGCAGCTCCCAGGGGGATAACGAGCAGTACTTC.

The V and J genes are TRBV18 and TRBJ2-7, with 8 bases identical to TRBD2. The CDR3 totals 16 residues. V dropped 3 bases and J dropped 4; count of bases not matched to a gene: 11. The germline CDR1 and CDR2 sequences are KGHSH and LQKENI. The CDR3 loop is CASSPRPPSGQYEQYF. The CDR3 nucleotides read TGTGCCAGCTCACCCCGGCCTCCTAGCGGGCAGTACGAGCAGTACTTC.

A single count supports this clone. The V call is TRBV6-5, the J call TRBJ1-1; no firm D call. The CDR3 has 11 amino acids. Between the trimmed V and J ends, which lost 2 bases and 4 bases, there was a span of 2 bases. Germline values: CDR1 MNHEY, CDR2 SVGAGI. The DNA for the CDR3 is TGTGCCAGCAGTTACGGCACTGAAGCTTTCTTT. Its protein product is CASSYGTEAFF.

The rearrangement uses TRBV9 and TRBJ1-6, with no clear D. From germline, CDR1 is SGDLS and CDR2 YYNGEE. V was trimmed by 0 bases and J by 2 bases, leaving 3 bases between them. This CDR3 region has 14 residues. The CDR3 spells CASSVGTYNSPLHF. The DNA of the CDR3 is TGTGCCAGCAGCGTAGGGACCTATAATTCACCCCTCCACTTT.

This rearrangement joins TRBV6-1 to TRBJ1-1; D is ambiguous. This CDR3 region has 13 residues. V lost 3 bases to trimming and J lost 1 base, with 6 bases between them. Per germline, CDR1 MNHNS and CDR2 SASEGT. The CDR3 loop is CASSDIWNTEAFF. As DNA, the CDR3 is TGTGCCAGCAGTGATATTTGGAACACTGAAGCTTTCTTT.

The chain couples TRBV19 to TRBJ2-7; D unclear. Germline CDR1 and CDR2: LNHDA and SQIVND (reference sequence). V dropped 2 bases and J dropped 2 bases, with 13 bases sitting between them. The CDR3 covers 15 residues. CDR3 coding DNA: TGTGCCAGTAGTATAAGCCCTTCTGACCCCTACGAGCAGTACTTC. Translating it yields CASSISPSDPYEQYF.

V is TRBV11-1 and J is TRBJ2-5, with 10 bases matching TRBD1. V shed 2 bases and J 2 bases; nucleotides not matched to a gene: 8. Germline lookup yields CDR1 SGHAT and CDR2 FQDESV (reference sequence). CDR3 length equals 17 residues. DNA for the CDR3: TGTGCCAGCAGCTTATTTGGGACAGGGGTCGGTCAAGAGACCCAGTACTTC. This encodes CASSLFGTGVGQETQYF.

This chain connects TRBV9 to TRBJ2-3; the D gene could be TRBD1 or TRBD2 (5 bases each). The CDR3 has 15 residues. Trimming took off 2 bases at V and 3 bases at J, with 13 bases between the two ends. CDR1 SGDLS and CDR2 YYNGEE come from the germline V gene. The CDR3 sequence is CASSVAEGRTDTQYF. Written as DNA, the CDR3 is TGTGCCAGCAGCGTGGCCGAGGGGCGGACAGATACGCAGTATTTT. Full variable domain (outside the CDR3, taken from reference TRBV9 and TRBJ2-3): DSGVTQTPKHLITATGQRVTLRCSPRSGDLSVYWYQQSLDQGLQFLIQYYNGEERAKGNILERFSAQQFPDLHSELNLSSLELGDSALYFCASSVAEGRTDTQYFGPGTRLTVL.

The chain uses TRBV6-6 and TRBJ2-7; no clear D gene. The V gene lost 2 bases and the J gene lost 2 bases, with 4 bases spanning the gap. Germline CDR1 reads MNHNY; CDR2 reads SVGAGI (reference sequence). This CDR3 is 12 amino acids long. The CDR3 loop is CASSYVAYEQYF. In nucleotides, the CDR3 is TGTGCCAGCAGTTACGTGGCCTACGAGCAGTACTTC.

This clone is a singleton in its sample. This chain uses TRBV10-3 with TRBJ1-1; D not resolved. CDR1 is ENHRY, CDR2 SYGVKD, per germline. There are 14 residues in the CDR3. Between the trimmed V and J ends, which lost 6 bases and 0 bases, there was a span of 11 bases. The CDR3 reads CAISDFFLNTEAFF. The CDR3, as DNA: TGTGCCATCAGCGACTTTTTCCTGAACACTGAAGCTTTCTTT.

The chain couples TRBV7-3 to TRBJ2-1; D is perhaps TRBD2 (5 bases). Trimming removed 3 bases from V and 6 bases from J, with 9 bases in between. Germline V gene data show CDR1 as SGHTA and CDR2 as FQGTGA. This CDR3 is 13 amino acids long. The CDR3: CASSFDGLNEQFF. The CDR3 DNA reads as TGTGCCAGCAGCTTCGACGGACTCAATGAGCAGTTCTTC.

The rearrangement uses TRBV7-2 and TRBJ2-7; 13 bases map to TRBD2. Germline V lookup: CDR1 SGHTA, CDR2 FQGNSA. Trimming took 4 bases from V and 2 from J; bases not matched to a gene: 5. The CDR3 length is 16 residues. The CDR3 loop is CASSSIGTSGTYEQYF. In nucleotides, the CDR3 is TGTGCCAGCAGCTCTATAGGGACTAGCGGGACCTACGAGCAGTACTTC.

This clone was seen just once. The chain carries TRBV7-2 and TRBJ2-7; 7 nucleotides agree with TRBD2. Germline lookup yields CDR1 SGHTA and CDR2 FQGNSA. The CDR3 is 15 residues long. With V trimmed by 5 bases and J by 2 bases, 9 bases remained unmatched. The CDR3 sequence: CASSPGLTRAYEQYF. The CDR3 DNA reads as TGTGCCAGCAGCCCGGGACTAACTCGCGCCTACGAGCAGTACTTC.

CDR3 amino acids: CASSYYSGSRQYF. The CDR3, as DNA: TGTGCCAGCAGCTATTATTCAGGGTCAAGGCAGTACTTC. The rearrangement uses TRBV5-4 and TRBJ2-7; maybe TRBD1 (5 bases). The CDR3 length is 13 residues. Germline V lookup: CDR1 SGHNT, CDR2 YYREEE (reference sequence). V shed 3 bases and J shed 9 bases, with 16 bases lying between them.

This sequence joins TRBV27 and TRBJ2-5; 7 nucleotides line up with TRBD2. The DNA end favors TRBJ2-7, so the J call may be wrong. Germline V lookup: CDR1 MNHEY, CDR2 SMNVEV (reference sequence). The CDR3 runs to 17 residues. The CDR3 DNA follows: TGTGCCAGCAGTTTAAGTAAAGTGATCCAGCGGGGCTACGAGCAGTACTTC. Its protein is CASSLSKVIQRGYEQYF.

Remarks on this clone: Germline and junction disagree at one end, which may indicate a read error. V usage is TRBV9 and J usage is TRBJ1-1; weak D call: TRBD1 (5 bases). The CDR3 is 12 residues long. Germline V gene data show CDR1 as SGDLS and CDR2 as YYNGEE. The CDR3 loop is CASSGGNPEAFF. CDR3 bases: TGTGCCAGCAGCGGGGGGAACCCTGAAGCTTTCTTT.

The chain is built from TRBV30 and TRBJ2-3; D tentatively fits TRBD1 or TRBD2 (6 bases each). CDR1 and CDR2 from the germline V gene are GTSNPN and SVGIG (reference sequence). This CDR3 is 13 amino acids long. Trimming removed 1 base at V and 6 bases at J, with 11 bases between. CDR3 protein: CAWSGGAPDTQYF. The CDR3 DNA reads as TGTGCCTGGAGTGGGGGGGCCCCGGATACGCAGTATTTT.

V gene TRBV2 combines with J gene TRBJ2-7, with 7 positions matching TRBD2. Germline CDR1 is SNHLY and CDR2 is FYNNEI. The CDR3 has 13 residues. The trim removed 8 bases at V and 0 bases at J, leaving 4 bases unmatched. The CDR3 nucleotides read TGTGCCAGCGTCCGGGACTACTCCTACGAGCAGTACTTC. Translated, it gives CASVRDYSYEQYF.

This chain links TRBV5-1 with TRBJ1-2; D gene ambiguous. This CDR3 has 16 amino acids. Germline V gives CDR1 SGHRS, CDR2 YFSETQ. V lost 4 bases, J lost 0 bases, and 16 bases lay in between. The CDR3, as DNA: TGCGCCAGCAGCCTTCGGGTTGACCCCTCTAACTATGGCTACACCTTC. As protein: CASSLRVDPSNYGYTF.

The genes are TRBV18 and TRBJ2-5, with D tentatively TRBD2 (5 bases). The V end was cut by 6 bases, the J end by 5 bases, with 22 bases between. Germline V gene lookup returns CDR1 KGHSH and CDR2 LQKENI. This CDR3 spans 16 amino acids. The CDR3 region is CASSRAREGFGETQYF. CDR3 nucleotide sequence: TGTGCCAGCTCCCGGGCGCGTGAGGGCTTCGGGGAGACCCAGTACTTC.

The chain couples TRBV6-5 to TRBJ1-2; D not certain. The CDR3 runs to 13 residues. Germline V lookup: CDR1 MNHEY, CDR2 SVGAGI. Trimming removed 8 bases at V and 8 bases at J, with 18 bases between. CDR3 region: CASRELTERGYTF. The CDR3 DNA sequence: TGTGCCAGCCGGGAACTCACCGAACGAGGCTACACCTTC.